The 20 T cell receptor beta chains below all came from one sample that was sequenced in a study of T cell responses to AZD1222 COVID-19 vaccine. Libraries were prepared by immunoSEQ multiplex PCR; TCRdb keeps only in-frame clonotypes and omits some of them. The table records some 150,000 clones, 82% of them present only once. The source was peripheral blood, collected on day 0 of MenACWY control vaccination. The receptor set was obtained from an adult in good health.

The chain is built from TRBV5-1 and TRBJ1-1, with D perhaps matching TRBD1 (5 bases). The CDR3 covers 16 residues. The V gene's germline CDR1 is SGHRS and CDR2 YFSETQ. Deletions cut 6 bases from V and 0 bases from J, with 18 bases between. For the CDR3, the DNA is TGCGCCAGCACCATAGGCAGAGGGGCCATGAACACTGAAGCTTTCTTT. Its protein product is CASTIGRGAMNTEAFF. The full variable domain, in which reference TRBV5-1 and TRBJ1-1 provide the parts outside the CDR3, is KAGVTQTPRYLIKTRGQQVTLSCSPISGHRSVSWYQQTPGQGLQFLFEYFSETQRNKGNFPGRFSGRQFSNSRSEMNVSTLELGDSALYLCASTIGRGAMNTEAFFGQGTRLTVV.

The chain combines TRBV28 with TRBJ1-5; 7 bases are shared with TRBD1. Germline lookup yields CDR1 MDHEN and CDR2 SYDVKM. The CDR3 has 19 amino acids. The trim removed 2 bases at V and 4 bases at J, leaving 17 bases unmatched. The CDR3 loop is CASSLGFMETGRWNQPQHF. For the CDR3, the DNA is TGTGCCAGCAGTTTAGGCTTTATGGAGACAGGGAGGTGGAATCAGCCCCAGCATTTT.

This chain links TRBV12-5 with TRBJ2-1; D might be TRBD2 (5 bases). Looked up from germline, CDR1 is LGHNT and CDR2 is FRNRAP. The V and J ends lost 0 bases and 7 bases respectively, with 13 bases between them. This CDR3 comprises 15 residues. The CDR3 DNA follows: TGTGCTAGTGGTTTGGTACGGGAAGGGATGAATGAGCAGTTCTTC. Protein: CASGLVREGMNEQFF.

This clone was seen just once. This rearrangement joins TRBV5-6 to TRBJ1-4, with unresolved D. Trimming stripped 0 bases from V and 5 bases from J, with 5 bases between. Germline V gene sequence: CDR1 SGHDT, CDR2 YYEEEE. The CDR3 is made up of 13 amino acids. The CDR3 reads CASSLGGNEKLFF. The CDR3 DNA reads TGTGCCAGCAGCTTGGGGGGAAATGAAAAACTGTTTTTT. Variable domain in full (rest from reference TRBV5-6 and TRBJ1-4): DAGVTQSPTHLIKTRGQQVTLRCSPKSGHDTVSWYQQALGQGPQFIFQYYEEEERQRGNFPDRFSGHQFPNYSSELNVNALLLGDSALYLCASSLGGNEKLFFGSGTQLSVL.

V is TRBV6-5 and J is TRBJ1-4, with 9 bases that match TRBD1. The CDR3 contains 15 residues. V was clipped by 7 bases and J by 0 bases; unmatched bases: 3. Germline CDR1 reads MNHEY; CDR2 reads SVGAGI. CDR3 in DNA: TGTGCCAGCAAGGGACAGGGAGCAACTAATGAAAAACTGTTTTTT. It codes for CASKGQGATNEKLFF.

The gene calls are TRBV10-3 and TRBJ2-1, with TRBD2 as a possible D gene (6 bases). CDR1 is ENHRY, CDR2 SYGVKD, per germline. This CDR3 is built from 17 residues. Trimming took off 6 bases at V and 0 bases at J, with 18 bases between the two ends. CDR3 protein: CAIREEIAASSYNEQFF. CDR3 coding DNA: TGTGCCATCAGAGAAGAGATAGCGGCAAGCTCCTACAATGAGCAGTTCTTC.

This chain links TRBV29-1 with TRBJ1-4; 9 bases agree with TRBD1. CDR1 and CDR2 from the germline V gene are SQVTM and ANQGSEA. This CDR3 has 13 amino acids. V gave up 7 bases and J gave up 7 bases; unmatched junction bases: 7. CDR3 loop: CSGGTGISEKLFF. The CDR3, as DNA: TGCAGCGGGGGGACAGGGATAAGTGAAAAACTGTTTTTT.

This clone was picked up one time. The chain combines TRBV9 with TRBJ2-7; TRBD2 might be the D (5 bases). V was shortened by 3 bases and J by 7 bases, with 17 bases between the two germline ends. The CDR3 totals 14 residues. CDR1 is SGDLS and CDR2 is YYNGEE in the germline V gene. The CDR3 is CASSDAWGSGEQYF. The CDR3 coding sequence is TGTGCCAGCAGCGACGCCTGGGGTTCGGGGGAGCAGTACTTC.

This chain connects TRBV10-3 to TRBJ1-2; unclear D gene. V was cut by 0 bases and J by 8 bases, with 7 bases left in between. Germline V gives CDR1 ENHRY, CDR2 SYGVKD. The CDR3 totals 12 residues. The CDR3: CAISESAKGYTF. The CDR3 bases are TGTGCCATCAGTGAGTCGGCAAAAGGCTACACCTTC.

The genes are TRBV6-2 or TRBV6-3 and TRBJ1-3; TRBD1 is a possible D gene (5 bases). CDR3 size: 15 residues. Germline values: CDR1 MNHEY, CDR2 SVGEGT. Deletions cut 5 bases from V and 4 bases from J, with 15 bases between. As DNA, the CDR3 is TGTGCCAGCAGTCAGGGATACCCATCAGGAAACACCATATATTTT. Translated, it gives CASSQGYPSGNTIYF.

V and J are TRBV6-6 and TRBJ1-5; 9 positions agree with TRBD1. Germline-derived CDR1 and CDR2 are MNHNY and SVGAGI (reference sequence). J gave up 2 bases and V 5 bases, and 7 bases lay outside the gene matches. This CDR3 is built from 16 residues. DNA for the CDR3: TGTGCCAGCAGTCAAAACAGGGGGCAAGGCAATCAGCCCCAGCATTTT. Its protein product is CASSQNRGQGNQPQHF.

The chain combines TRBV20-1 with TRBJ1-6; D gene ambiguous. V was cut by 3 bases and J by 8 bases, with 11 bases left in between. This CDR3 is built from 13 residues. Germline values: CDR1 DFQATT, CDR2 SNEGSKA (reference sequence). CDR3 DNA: TGCAGTGCTAGTTTGGATTCAGATTCACCCCTCCACTTT. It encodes CSASLDSDSPLHF.

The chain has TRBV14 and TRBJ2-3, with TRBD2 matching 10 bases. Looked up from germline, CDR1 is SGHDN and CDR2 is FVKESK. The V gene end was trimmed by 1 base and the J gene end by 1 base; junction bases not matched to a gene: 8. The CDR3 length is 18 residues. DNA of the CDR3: TGTGCCAGCAGCCAAGCAGGTAGCGGGGGGCCGGGCACAGATACGCAGTATTTT. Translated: CASSQAGSGGPGTDTQYF. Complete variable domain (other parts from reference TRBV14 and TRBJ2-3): EAGVTQFPSHSVIEKGQTVTLRCDPISGHDNLYWYRRVMGKEIKFLLHFVKESKQDESGMPNNRFLAERTGGTYSTLKVQPAELEDSGVYFCASSQAGSGGPGTDTQYFGPGTRLTVL.

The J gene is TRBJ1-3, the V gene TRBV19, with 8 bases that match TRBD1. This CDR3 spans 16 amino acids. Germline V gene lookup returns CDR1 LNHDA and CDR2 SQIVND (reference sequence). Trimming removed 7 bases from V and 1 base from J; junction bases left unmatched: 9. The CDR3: CASNLARTGSGNTIYF. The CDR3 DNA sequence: TGTGCCAGTAACCTCGCTCGGACAGGGTCTGGAAACACCATATATTTT. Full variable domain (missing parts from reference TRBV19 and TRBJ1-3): DGGITQSPKYLFRKEGQNVTLSCEQNLNHDAMYWYRQDPGQGLRLIYYSQIVNDFQKGDIAEGYSVSREKKESFPLTVTSAQKNPTAFYLCASNLARTGSGNTIYFGEGSWLTVV.

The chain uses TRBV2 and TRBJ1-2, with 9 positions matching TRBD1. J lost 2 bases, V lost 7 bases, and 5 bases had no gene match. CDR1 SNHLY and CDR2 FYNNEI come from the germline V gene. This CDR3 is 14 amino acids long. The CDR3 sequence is CASKVTGGNYGYTF. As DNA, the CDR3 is TGTGCCAGCAAAGTGACAGGGGGGAACTATGGCTACACCTTC. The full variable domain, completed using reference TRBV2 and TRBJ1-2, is EPEVTQTPSHQVTQMGQEVILRCVPISNHLYFYWYRQILGQKVEFLVSFYNNEISEKSEIFDDQFSVERPDGSNFTLKIRSTKLEDSAMYFCASKVTGGNYGYTFGSGTRLTVV.

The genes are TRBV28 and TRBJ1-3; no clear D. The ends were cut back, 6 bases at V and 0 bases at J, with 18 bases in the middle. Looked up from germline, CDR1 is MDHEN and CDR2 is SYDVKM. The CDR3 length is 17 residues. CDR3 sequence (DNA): TGTGCCAGCAGCCTCCCTCCCGGACTGAACTCTGGAAACACCATATATTTT. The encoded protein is CASSLPPGLNSGNTIYF.

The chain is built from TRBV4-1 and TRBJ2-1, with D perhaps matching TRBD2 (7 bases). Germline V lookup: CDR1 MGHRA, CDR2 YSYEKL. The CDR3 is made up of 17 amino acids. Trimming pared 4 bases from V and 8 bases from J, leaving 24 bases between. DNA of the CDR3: TGCGCCAGCAGCCCCACTGAGAGGGGGGGCCAGGGCGATGAGCAGTTCTTC. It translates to CASSPTERGGQGDEQFF.

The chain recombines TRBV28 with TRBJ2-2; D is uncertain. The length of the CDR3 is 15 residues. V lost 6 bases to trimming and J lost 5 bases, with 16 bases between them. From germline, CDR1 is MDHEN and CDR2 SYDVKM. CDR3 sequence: CASRSPQRSTGELFF. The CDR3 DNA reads TGTGCCAGCAGATCTCCCCAGAGGTCGACCGGGGAGCTGTTTTTT.

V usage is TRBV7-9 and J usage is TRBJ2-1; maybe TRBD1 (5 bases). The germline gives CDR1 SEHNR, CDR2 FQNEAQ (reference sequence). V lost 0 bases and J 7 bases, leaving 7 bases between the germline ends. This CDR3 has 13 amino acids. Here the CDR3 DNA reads TGTGCCAGCAGCTTAGCCAGGGATAATGAGCAGTTCTTC. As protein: CASSLARDNEQFF.

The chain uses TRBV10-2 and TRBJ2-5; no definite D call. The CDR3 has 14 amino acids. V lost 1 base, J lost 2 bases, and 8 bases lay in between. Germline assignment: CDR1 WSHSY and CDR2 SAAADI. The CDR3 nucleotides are TGCGCCAGCAGTGAGTATATGGTACAAGAGACCCAGTACTTC. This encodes CASSEYMVQETQYF.